This is a list of T cell receptor beta chains from one sample in a study of T cell repertoires in aging, cancer and after chemotherapy. TCRdb redid the calling of the multiplex PCR reads with MiXCR, one entry per CDR3 protein. The repertoire holds around 6,000 distinct CDR3 sequences, with roughly 35% as singletons. Sample: blood. The origin of the receptors is a human donor with a blood cancer. The CDR3 runs from the conserved cysteine through the conserved F or W. The D gene is left open where the match is weak. Clone size, where shown, is once, few, many, or a class for clones that have expanded.

j_call cdr3_length v_call clone_size d_call cdr3_aa cdr3_nt
TRBJ2-7 12 TRBV5-6 few TRBD1 CASSSDRGEQYF TGTGCCAGCAGCTCGGACAGGGGCGAGCAGTACTTC
TRBJ1-6 17 TRBV19 - - CASIGTGWPQGDSPLHF TGTGCCAGTATCGGAACCGGCTGGCCTCAGGGAGATTCACCCCTCCACTTT
TRBJ2-4 13 TRBV11-3 - - CASSLDQGDIQYF TGTGCCAGCAGCTTAGATCAGGGAGACATTCAGTACTTC
TRBJ1-3 14 TRBV18 - - CASSPGGSGNTIYF TGTGCCAGCTCACCAGGGGGCTCTGGAAACACCATATATTTT
TRBJ2-7 14 TRBV19 few - CASTPRFREYEQYF TGTGCCAGTACCCCCCGATTCCGAGAGTACGAGCAGTACTTC
TRBJ1-1 15 TRBV5-1 - - CASSQGEGENTEAFF TGCGCCAGCAGCCAAGGGGAGGGGGAAAACACTGAAGCTTTCTTT
TRBJ1-2 14 TRBV6-1 few - CASSESRDGYGYTF TGTGCCAGCAGTGAGAGCCGGGACGGATATGGCTACACCTTC
TRBJ1-1 14 TRBV18 few TRBD1 CASSPGQGATEAFF TGTGCCAGCTCACCAGGCCAGGGGGCCACTGAAGCTTTCTTT
TRBJ2-7 16 TRBV6-5 - - CASMPHGARSPYEQYF TGTGCCAGCATGCCCCACGGGGCTAGAAGCCCCTACGAGCAGTACTTC
TRBJ2-1 14 TRBV12-3/TRBV12-4 medium-sized TRBD1 CASSLGGTDNEQFF TGTGCCAGCAGTTTGGGTGGGACAGACAATGAGCAGTTCTTC
TRBJ1-2 13 TRBV15 - - CATKGGTVYGYTF TGTGCCACCAAGGGAGGGACGGTCTATGGCTACACCTTC
TRBJ2-3 14 TRBV30 medium-sized - CAWSDGYITDTQYF TGTGCCTGGAGTGATGGCTACATCACAGATACGCAGTATTTT
TRBJ2-3 13 TRBV11-3 - - CASSLRRADTQYF TGTGCCAGCAGCTTAAGGCGGGCAGATACGCAGTATTTT
TRBJ2-1 15 TRBV5-1 once TRBD1 CASSRGQRTLNEQFF TGCGCCAGCAGCAGGGGACAGCGGACGCTCAATGAGCAGTTCTTC
TRBJ1-6 16 TRBV6-1 medium-sized - CASSELSDAYNSPLHF TGTGCCAGCAGTGAATTGTCTGACGCCTATAATTCACCCCTCCACTTT
TRBJ2-3 12 TRBV6-1 medium-sized - CASSEQLNTQYF TGTGCCAGCAGTGAACAGCTGAACACGCAGTATTTT
TRBJ1-1 11 TRBV6-5 - - CASSNNQEAFF TGTGCCAGCAGTAATAACCAAGAAGCTTTCTTT